This TCR beta chain comes out of a study of T cell changes during pregnancy in multiple sclerosis. V was clipped by 0 bases and J by 6 bases; unmatched bases: 3. Germline CDR1 and CDR2: MNHEY and SVGAGI. The CDR3 consists of 16 residues. TCRdb's table, derived via immunoSEQ multiplex PCR, lists solely in-frame clones and lacks some. The table lists 64,000 or so clones, 96% of them singletons. Specimen: CD8+ T cells from peripheral blood mononuclear cells, collected after pregnancy. The origin of this receptor is a female donor with multiple sclerosis, enrolled in a pregnancy study. This chain links TRBV6-5 with TRBJ2-7, with TRBD2 matching over 15 bases. CDR3 sequence reads: CASSYSVGLAGGEQYF. The CDR3 DNA is TGTGCCAGCAGTTACTCGGTGGGACTAGCGGGAGGCGAGCAGTACTTC.